The TCR beta chain under discussion was sequenced for a study of T-cell reconstitution after alpha-beta-depleted transplantation in children. Study outcomes and limitations: Some patients owed their high day-60 TCRbeta diversity to surviving recipient T cells and thymic progenitors.

Regarding this clonotype: The antigen is unknown.

CDR3 size: 18 residues. Trimming removed 0 bases at V and 2 bases at J, with 19 bases between. CDR1 is DFQATT, CDR2 SNEGSKA, per germline (reference sequence). Unique molecular identifiers tagged the TCRbeta library. Using its own MiXCR run on the PCR reads, TCRdb lists one record per CDR3 protein. The sample carries fewer than 350,000 distinct CDR3 sequences, about a tenth recorded once. The input for sequencing was PBMCs, taken before TCRalphabeta/CD19-depleted stem cell transplant. The receptor comes from a boy younger than two with acute myeloid leukemia, due to receive a stem cell transplant. The chain carries TRBV20-1 and TRBJ1-4, with D possibly being TRBD1 (6 bases). CDR3 sequence reads: CSARDPLRGAITNEKLFF. The DNA of the CDR3 is TGCAGTGCTAGAGATCCCCTAAGGGGGGCGATTACTAATGAAAAACTGTTTTTT.